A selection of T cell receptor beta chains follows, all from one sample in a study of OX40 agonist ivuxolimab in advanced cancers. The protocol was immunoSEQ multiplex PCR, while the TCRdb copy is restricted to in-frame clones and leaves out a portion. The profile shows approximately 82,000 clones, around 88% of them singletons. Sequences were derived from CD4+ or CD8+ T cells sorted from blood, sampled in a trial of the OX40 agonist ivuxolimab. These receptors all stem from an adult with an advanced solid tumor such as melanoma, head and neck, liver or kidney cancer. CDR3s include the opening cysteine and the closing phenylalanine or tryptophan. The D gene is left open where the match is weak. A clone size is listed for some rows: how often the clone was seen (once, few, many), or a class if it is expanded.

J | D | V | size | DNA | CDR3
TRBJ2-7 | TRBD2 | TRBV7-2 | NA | TGTGCCAGCAGGCCGCCGGGACTAGCGTCCTACGAGCAGTACTTC | CASRPPGLASYEQYF
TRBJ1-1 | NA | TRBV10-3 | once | TGTGCCATCAGATCTTCCGGGGGGCTAGGCACTGAAGCTTTCTTT | CAIRSSGGLGTEAFF
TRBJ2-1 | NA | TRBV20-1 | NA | TGCAGTGGGCTTAACAATGAGCAGTTCTTC | CSGLNNEQFF
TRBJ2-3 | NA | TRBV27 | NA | TGTGCCAGCAGTTTTATGGGCCGAGGGGCAGATACGCAGTATTTT | CASSFMGRGADTQYF
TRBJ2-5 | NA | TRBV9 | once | TGTGCCAGCAGCGTAGATGAAGAGACCCAGTACTTC | CASSVDEETQYF
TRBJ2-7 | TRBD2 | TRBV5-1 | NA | TGCGCCAGCAGTTGGACAGGGCTTACTAGCGGGAAAGATAAGCCGTACGAGCAGTACTTC | CASSWTGLTSGKDKPYEQYF
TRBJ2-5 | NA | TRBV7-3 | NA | TGTGCCAGCAGCACCGGACAGCCCCAAGAGACCCAGTACTTC | CASSTGQPQETQYF
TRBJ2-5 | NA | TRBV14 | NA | TGTGCCAGCAGCCAAGGGAGCGGCCTAGGGGAAGAGACCCAGTACTTC | CASSQGSGLGEETQYF
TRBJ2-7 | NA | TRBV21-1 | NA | TGTGCCAGCAGCTCGCGGACTAAAACGGGAGCCGTCTACGAGCAGTACTTC | CASSSRTKTGAVYEQYF
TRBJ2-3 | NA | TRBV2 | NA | TGTGCCAGCAGGTCCCTTTCCCCAGATACGCAGTATTTT | CASRSLSPDTQYF
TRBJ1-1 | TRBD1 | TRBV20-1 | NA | TGCAGTGCTAGGGGGACAGGTGAAGCTTTCTTT | CSARGTGEAFF
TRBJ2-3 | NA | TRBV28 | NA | TGTGCCAGCACTTTGGGACTTAGCACAGATACGCAGTATTTT | CASTLGLSTDTQYF
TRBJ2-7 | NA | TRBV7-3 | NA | TGTGCCAGCAGCTTACTAGCGAACTACGAGCAGTACTTC | CASSLLANYEQYF
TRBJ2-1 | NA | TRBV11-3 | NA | TGTGCCAGCAGCTTAGCTAGCGTTTACAATGAGCAGTTCTTC | CASSLASVYNEQFF
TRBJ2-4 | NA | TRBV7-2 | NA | TGTGCCAGCAGCTTAGCTCCCGCCCGGAACATTCAGTACTTC | CASSLAPARNIQYF
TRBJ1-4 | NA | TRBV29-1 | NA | TGCAGCGCCCTCGGATTGGAAAAACTGTTTTTT | CSALGLEKLFF
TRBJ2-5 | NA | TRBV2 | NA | TGTGCCAGCAACAGAGACAGGAAAGAGACCCAGTACTTC | CASNRDRKETQYF
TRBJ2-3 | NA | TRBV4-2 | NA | TGTGCCAGCAGCCTCGTTGGGCGCACAGATACGCAGTATTTT | CASSLVGRTDTQYF
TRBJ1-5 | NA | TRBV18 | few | TGTGCCAGCTCACCAGATAATCAGCCCCAGCATTTT | CASSPDNQPQHF
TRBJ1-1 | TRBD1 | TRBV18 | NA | TGTGCCAGCTCACCACCGAACAGGGGTTCGGGCACTGAAGCTTTCTTT | CASSPPNRGSGTEAFF
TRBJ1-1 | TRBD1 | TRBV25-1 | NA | TGTGCCAGCAGTGAACAGGGGGCGCGGAACACTGAAGCTTTCTTT | CASSEQGARNTEAFF
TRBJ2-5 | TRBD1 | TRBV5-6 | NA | TGTGCCAGCACCGTGGACAGGCAAGAGACCCAGTACTTC | CASTVDRQETQYF
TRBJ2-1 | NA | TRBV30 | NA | TGTGCCTGGAGATTTATCCAAACAGGGTCCAATGAGCAGTTCTTC | CAWRFIQTGSNEQFF
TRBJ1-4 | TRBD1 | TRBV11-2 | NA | TGTGCCAGCAGCTGGGCAGGGGGTGAAAAACTGTTTTTT | CASSWAGGEKLFF
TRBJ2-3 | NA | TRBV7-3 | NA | TGTGCCAGCAGCTCCGGGGGTGGAGATACGCAGTATTTT | CASSSGGGDTQYF
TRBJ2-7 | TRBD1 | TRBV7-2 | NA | TGTGCCAGCAGCACCGGGACAGGGCTATTCGAGCAGTACTTC | CASSTGTGLFEQYF
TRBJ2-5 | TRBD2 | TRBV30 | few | TGTGCCTGGACCGGGACTAGCGGTATCGAGACCCAGTACTTC | CAWTGTSGIETQYF
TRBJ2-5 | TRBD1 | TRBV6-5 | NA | TGTGCCAGCAGTCCTGGGACAGGGGTCGTCGAGACCCAGTACTTC | CASSPGTGVVETQYF
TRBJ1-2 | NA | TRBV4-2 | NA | TGTGCCAGCAGCCAAGATAGCGGGGCGAGTTATGGCTACACCTTC | CASSQDSGASYGYTF